This passage covers 20 T cell receptor beta chains from one sample sequenced in a study of T-cell reconstitution after alpha-beta-depleted transplantation in children. For TCRbeta, the library was prepared with unique molecular identifiers. TCRdb re-derived calls from the PCR reads in MiXCR, one entry per CDR3 protein. The table records about 600,000 distinct CDR3 sequences, over 9.5% of them present only once. The sequencing used PBMCs from the stem cell graft donor, collected from the stem cell graft. Receptors were obtained from a human donor who donated a stem cell graft to a child with acute myeloid leukemia.

This clonotype was recorded at least ten times. The chain has TRBV2 and TRBJ1-4; no firm D call. Trimming shortened V by 2 bases and J by 1 base, and 8 bases separated the two germline ends. CDR1 and CDR2 (germline): SNHLY, FYNNEI. The CDR3 consists of 15 residues. The CDR3 bases are TGTGCCAGCAGTGAACGGACTCTAACTAATGAAAAACTGTTTTTT. This sequence encodes CASSERTLTNEKLFF.

The chain has TRBV5-1 and TRBJ2-3; 15 positions match TRBD2. The CDR3 has 18 amino acids. Germline CDR1 is SGHRS and CDR2 is YFSETQ. With V trimmed by 4 bases and J by 6 bases, 12 bases remained unmatched. The CDR3: CASSTTGSGLAGGDTQYF. CDR3 DNA: TGCGCCAGCAGCACGACCGGGAGCGGACTAGCGGGGGGGGATACGCAGTATTTT.

This clonotype was seen many times. The CDR3 reads CASSQVSGLPYEQYF. For the CDR3, the DNA is TGCGCCAGCAGCCAAGTATCAGGGCTTCCCTACGAGCAGTACTTC. The chain recombines TRBV4-3 with TRBJ2-7, with D perhaps matching TRBD1 (5 bases). This CDR3 comprises 15 residues. Trimming took off 1 base at V and 2 bases at J, with 12 bases between the two ends. CDR1 and CDR2 (germline): LGHNA, YSLEER.

Many counts were recorded for this clonotype. This chain joins TRBV29-1 and TRBJ2-2; weak D call: TRBD1 (6 bases). Per germline, CDR1 SQVTM and CDR2 ANQGSEA. The V gene lost 5 bases and the J gene lost 0 bases, with 7 bases spanning the gap. This CDR3 spans 13 amino acids. CDR3 protein: CSVWTANTGELFF. The CDR3, as DNA: TGCAGCGTTTGGACAGCGAACACCGGGGAGCTGTTTTTT.

The sample holds many counts of this clonotype. The V gene is TRBV6-2 or TRBV6-3, the J gene TRBJ2-2, with 10 bases that match TRBD1. This CDR3 comprises 15 residues. The germline CDR1 and CDR2 sequences are MNHEY and SVGEGT. V lost 7 bases and J lost 4; bases outside the gene matches: 6. CDR3 DNA: TGTGCCAGCATCTGGGGACAGGGGAGCACCGGGGAGCTGTTTTTT. Its translation: CASIWGQGSTGELFF.

V usage is TRBV6-1 and J usage is TRBJ1-1; D gene unclear. Germline CDR1 and CDR2: MNHNS and SASEGT. The V end was cut by 6 bases, the J end by 5 bases, with 13 bases between. The CDR3 covers 13 residues. The CDR3 DNA reads as TGTGCCAGCAGCCATCGGGGTGAGACTGAAGCTTTCTTT. It encodes CASSHRGETEAFF.

The chain employs TRBV27 and TRBJ2-5; D is perhaps TRBD1 (6 bases). V lost 5 bases and J lost 4, with 14 bases in between. This CDR3 comprises 14 residues. The germline CDR1 and CDR2 sequences are MNHEY and SMNVEV (reference sequence). In nucleotides, the CDR3 is TGTGCCAGCAGTCGAACAGGGTGGGGAGAGACCCAGTACTTC. This sequence encodes CASSRTGWGETQYF.

The CDR3 DNA follows: TGCAGTGCTAGAGACGGGTCCGGGGCCAATGAGCAGTTCTTC. Translation gives CSARDGSGANEQFF. The rearrangement joins TRBV20-1 to TRBJ2-1; the D call may be TRBD1 or TRBD2 (5 bases each). Germline V gene sequence: CDR1 DFQATT, CDR2 SNEGSKA (reference sequence). The CDR3 has 14 amino acids. With 0 bases removed from V and 6 bases from J, the gap between germline ends came to 12 bases.

This clonotype was picked up a small number of times. V and J are TRBV20-1 and TRBJ2-6; 14 nucleotides align to TRBD2. The CDR3 length is 18 residues. Losses at the gene ends were 2 bases for V and 3 bases for J; bases not matched to a gene: 6. Germline V gives CDR1 DFQATT, CDR2 SNEGSKA (reference sequence). The CDR3 here is CSARLGLAGGDGANVLTF. The CDR3 DNA sequence: TGCAGTGCTAGACTCGGACTAGCGGGAGGTGATGGGGCCAACGTCCTGACTTTC.

This clonotype has at least ten counts. This chain connects TRBV7-2 to TRBJ2-1, with no clear D. The ends were cut back, 5 bases at V and 10 bases at J, with 15 bases in the middle. Per germline, CDR1 SGHTA and CDR2 FQGNSA. The CDR3 has 13 residues. This chain's CDR3 is CASSLPYPPEQFF. Here the CDR3 DNA reads TGTGCCAGCAGCCTGCCCTACCCCCCCGAGCAGTTCTTC.

This clonotype was recorded many times. J is TRBJ1-5 and V is TRBV15, with TRBD1 as a possible D gene (6 bases). The germline V and J ends were trimmed by 5 bases and 7 bases, with 18 bases remaining between them. This CDR3 region has 15 residues. Germline lookup yields CDR1 LNHNV and CDR2 YYDKDF (reference sequence). CDR3 protein: CATSEQGGKGQPQHF. The CDR3 bases are TGTGCCACCAGCGAACAGGGTGGTAAAGGGCAGCCCCAGCATTTT.

The sample holds a few counts of this clonotype. The rearrangement joins TRBV7-4 to TRBJ2-7; the match to TRBD1 covers 7 bases. This CDR3 contains 17 residues. The J segment lost 0 bases and the V segment lost 0 bases, leaving 8 bases of the junction unmatched. Germline V lookup: CDR1 SGHVT, CDR2 SQSDAQ. The CDR3 DNA sequence: TGTGCCAGCAGCTTAGCGGTGACAGGGAACTACTCCTACGAGCAGTACTTC. This sequence encodes CASSLAVTGNYSYEQYF.

Ten or more counts support this clonotype. This chain connects TRBV14 to TRBJ2-1; 8 nucleotides line up with TRBD2. The CDR3 contains 15 residues. V lost 2 bases and J lost 6; bases outside the gene matches: 6. Germline CDR1 SGHDN, CDR2 FVKESK. The CDR3: CASSQQAGAVNEQFF. CDR3 DNA: TGTGCCAGCAGCCAACAAGCGGGAGCTGTCAATGAGCAGTTCTTC.

This clonotype was seen only a few times. This chain uses TRBV29-1 with TRBJ2-3; possibly TRBD1 for D (5 bases). V dropped 6 bases and J dropped 6 bases, with 22 bases sitting between them. The V gene's germline CDR1 is SQVTM and CDR2 ANQGSEA. This CDR3 region has 15 residues. As DNA, the CDR3 is TGCAGCGTCCCGCTCAGCAGGGCAGCTACGGATACGCAGTATTTT. As protein: CSVPLSRAATDTQYF.

Ten or more counts support this clonotype. This chain uses TRBV6-5 with TRBJ1-1; 8 bases are a match to TRBD1. Germline-derived CDR1 and CDR2 are MNHEY and SVGAGI. V was pared by 4 bases and J by 1 base, with 2 bases of the junction left unmatched. The CDR3 spans 14 residues. CDR3 in DNA: TGTGCCAGCAGTTCGGACAGGGAGAACACTGAAGCTTTCTTT. It yields the protein CASSSDRENTEAFF.

This clonotype came up many times. The chain combines TRBV29-1 with TRBJ2-7; D unresolved. V lost 7 bases and J 2 bases, leaving 15 bases between the germline ends. Germline CDR1 is SQVTM and CDR2 is ANQGSEA. This CDR3 is built from 13 residues. The chain's CDR3 is CSALGFGPYEQYF. CDR3 nucleotide sequence: TGCAGCGCCCTGGGATTCGGGCCCTACGAGCAGTACTTC.

Only a few counts were recorded for this clonotype. The rearrangement links TRBV12-3 or TRBV12-4 to TRBJ2-2; TRBD1 matches 10 bases. Unmatched junction bases numbered 6, after V lost 5 bases and J lost 6 bases. The CDR3 contains 15 residues. In nucleotides, the CDR3 is TGTGCCAGCAGTCCGACAGGGGGCGAGGCCGGGGAGCTGTTTTTT. It yields the protein CASSPTGGEAGELFF.

To note about this clonotype: Because the CDR3's place on the DNA is in doubt, the DNA is left out and the CDR3 is given as listed by TCRdb. The CDR3: CASSLVGTGAEKLLF. The V and J genes are TRBV7-9 and TRBJ1-4; the table gives TRBD1 as D, unverified against the DNA. Germline lookup yields CDR1 SEHNR and CDR2 FQNEAQ (reference sequence). The CDR3 is 15 residues long, ends included.

This chain uses TRBV5-1 with TRBJ2-3, with 11 positions matching TRBD1. V lost 0 bases to trimming and J lost 6 bases; unmatched junction nucleotides: 3. The germline CDR1 and CDR2 sequences are SGHRS and YFSETQ. This CDR3 contains 15 residues. The CDR3 DNA sequence: TGCGCCAGCAGCTTGGAAGGACAGGGGGCGGATACGCAGTATTTT. It specifies CASSLEGQGADTQYF. Complete variable domain (other parts from reference TRBV5-1 and TRBJ2-3): KAGVTQTPRYLIKTRGQQVTLSCSPISGHRSVSWYQQTPGQGLQFLFEYFSETQRNKGNFPGRFSGRQFSNSRSEMNVSTLELGDSALYLCASSLEGQGADTQYFGPGTRLTVL.

This clonotype has only a few counts. The V gene is TRBV29-1, the J gene TRBJ2-7; TRBD1 aligns across 7 bases. CDR1 and CDR2 (germline): SQVTM, ANQGSEA. With 6 bases clipped from V and 5 bases from J, the junction kept 4 bases outside the gene matches. The CDR3 has 11 residues. The CDR3 spells CSVDRANEQYF. The CDR3 DNA follows: TGCAGCGTCGACAGGGCTAACGAGCAGTACTTC.